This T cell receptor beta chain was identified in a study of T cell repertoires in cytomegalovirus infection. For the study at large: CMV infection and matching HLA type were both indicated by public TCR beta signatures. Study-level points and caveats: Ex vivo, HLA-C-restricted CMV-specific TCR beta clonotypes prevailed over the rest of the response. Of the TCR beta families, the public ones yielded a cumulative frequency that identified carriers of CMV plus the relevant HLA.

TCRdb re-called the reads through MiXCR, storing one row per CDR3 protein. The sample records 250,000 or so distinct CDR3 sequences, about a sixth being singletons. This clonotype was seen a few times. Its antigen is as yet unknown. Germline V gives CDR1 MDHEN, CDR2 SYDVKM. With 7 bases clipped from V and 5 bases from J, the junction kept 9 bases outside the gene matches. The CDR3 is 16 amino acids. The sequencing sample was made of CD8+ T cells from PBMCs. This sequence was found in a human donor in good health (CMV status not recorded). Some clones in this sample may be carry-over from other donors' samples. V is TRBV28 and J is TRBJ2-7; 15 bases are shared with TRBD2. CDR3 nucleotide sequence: TGTGCCAGCACCTCGGGACTAGCGGGGGGCGAAGACGAGCAGTACTTC. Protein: CASTSGLAGGEDEQYF.